The clone carrying this T cell receptor (beta chain) was recorded at least ten times. This entry comes from a study of neurological immune-mediated disorders. Germline V lookup: CDR1 DFQATT, CDR2 SNEGSKA (reference sequence). The CDR3 runs 15 residues. Deletions cut 2 bases from V and 1 base from J, with 14 bases between. As for the cDNA, it was generated by 5'RACE with 10-nucleotide random UMIs. Every sequencing run drew on 15-18 subjects and yielded over 180 million TCR-beta sequences. TCRdb reanalysed the 5' RACE reads using MiXCR and keeps one entry per CDR3 protein. Of roughly 70,000 distinct CDR3 sequences in the sample, 3.5% to 5% are singletons; the top ten hold approximately 1.2%.

Material for sequencing was PBMCs. V is TRBV20-1 and J is TRBJ1-1, with TRBD1 as a possible D gene (5 bases). This sequence originates from a man under 40 with multiple sclerosis. The CDR3, as DNA: TGCAGTGCTAGAAAGCAGGGCTACACGAACACTGAAGCTTTCTTT. This codes for CSARKQGYTNTEAFF.